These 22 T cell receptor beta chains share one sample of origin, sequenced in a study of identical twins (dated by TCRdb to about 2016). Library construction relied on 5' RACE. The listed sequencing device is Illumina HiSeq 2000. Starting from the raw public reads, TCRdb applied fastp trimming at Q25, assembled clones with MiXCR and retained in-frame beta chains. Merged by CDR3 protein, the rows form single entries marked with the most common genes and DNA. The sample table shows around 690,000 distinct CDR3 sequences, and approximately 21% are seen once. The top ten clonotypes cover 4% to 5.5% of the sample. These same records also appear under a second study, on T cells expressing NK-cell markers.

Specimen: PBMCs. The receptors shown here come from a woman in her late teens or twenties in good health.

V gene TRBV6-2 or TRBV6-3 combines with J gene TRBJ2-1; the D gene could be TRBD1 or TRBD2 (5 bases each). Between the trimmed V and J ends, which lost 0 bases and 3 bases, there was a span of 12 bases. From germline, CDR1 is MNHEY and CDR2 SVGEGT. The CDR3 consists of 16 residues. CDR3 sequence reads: CASSYSGRALYNEQFF. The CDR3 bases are TGTGCCAGCAGTTACTCGGGGCGGGCACTCTACAATGAGCAGTTCTTC.

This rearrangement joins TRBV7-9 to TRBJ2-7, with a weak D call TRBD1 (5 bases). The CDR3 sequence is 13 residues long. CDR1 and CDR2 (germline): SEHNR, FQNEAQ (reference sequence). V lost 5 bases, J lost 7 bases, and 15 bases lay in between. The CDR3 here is CASSQGAAWEQYF. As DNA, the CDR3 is TGTGCCAGCAGCCAAGGGGCAGCTTGGGAGCAGTACTTC.

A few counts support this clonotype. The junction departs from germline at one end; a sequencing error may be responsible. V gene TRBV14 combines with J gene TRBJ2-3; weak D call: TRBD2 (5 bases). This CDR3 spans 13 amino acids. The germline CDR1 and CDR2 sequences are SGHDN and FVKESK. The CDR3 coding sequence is TGTGCCAGCAGCCAAGCCCCGTCCCGGCCCGAGGGTTTT. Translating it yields CASSQAPSRPEGF.

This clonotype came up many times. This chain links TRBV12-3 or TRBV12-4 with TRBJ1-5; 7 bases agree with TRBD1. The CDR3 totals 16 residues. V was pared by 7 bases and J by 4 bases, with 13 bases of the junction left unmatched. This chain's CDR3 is CASNITHRGWNQPQHF. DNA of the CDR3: TGTGCCAGCAATATAACCCACAGGGGTTGGAATCAGCCCCAGCATTTT.

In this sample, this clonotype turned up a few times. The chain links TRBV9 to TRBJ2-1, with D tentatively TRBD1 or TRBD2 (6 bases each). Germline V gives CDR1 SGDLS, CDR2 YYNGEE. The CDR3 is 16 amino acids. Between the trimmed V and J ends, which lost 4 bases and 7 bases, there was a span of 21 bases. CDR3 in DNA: TGTGCCAGCAGCCCAACCGGACTACCCCAGGGGAATGAGCAGTTCTTC. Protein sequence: CASSPTGLPQGNEQFF.

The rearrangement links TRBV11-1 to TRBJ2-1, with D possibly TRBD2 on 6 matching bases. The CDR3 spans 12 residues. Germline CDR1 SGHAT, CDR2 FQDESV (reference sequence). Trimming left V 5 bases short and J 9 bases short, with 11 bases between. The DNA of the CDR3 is TGTGCCAGCAGCCCCCGGAGGGGTGAGCAGTTCTTC. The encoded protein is CASSPRRGEQFF.

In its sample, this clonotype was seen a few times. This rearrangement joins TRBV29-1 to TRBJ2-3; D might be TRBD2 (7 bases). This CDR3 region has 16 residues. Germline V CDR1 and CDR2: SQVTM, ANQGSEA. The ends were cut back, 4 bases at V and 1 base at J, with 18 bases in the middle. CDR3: CSVAGKLRGRTDTQYF. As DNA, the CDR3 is TGCAGCGTTGCGGGTAAATTGCGGGGGCGCACAGATACGCAGTATTTT.

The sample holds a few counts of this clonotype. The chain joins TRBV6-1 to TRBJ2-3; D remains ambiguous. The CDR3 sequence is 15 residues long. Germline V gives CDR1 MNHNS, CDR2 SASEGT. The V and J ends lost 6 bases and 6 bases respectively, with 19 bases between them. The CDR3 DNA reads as TGTGCCAGCAGGACCCGACATGCGGCGTTCGATACGCAGTATTTT. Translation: CASRTRHAAFDTQYF.

The CDR3 DNA reads TGCAGTGCGCGGACAGGGGGCGGCTACACCTTC. Translated, it gives CSARTGGGYTF. The chain links TRBV20-1 to TRBJ1-2; 11 bases are a match to TRBD1. This CDR3 contains 11 residues. J lost 8 bases, V lost 6 bases, and 2 bases had no gene match. Germline assignment: CDR1 DFQATT and CDR2 SNEGSKA (reference sequence).

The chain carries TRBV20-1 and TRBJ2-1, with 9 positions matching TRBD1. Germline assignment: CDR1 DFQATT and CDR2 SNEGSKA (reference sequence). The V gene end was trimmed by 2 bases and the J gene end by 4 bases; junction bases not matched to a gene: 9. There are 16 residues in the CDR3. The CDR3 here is CSARLDRGPGYNEQFF. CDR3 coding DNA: TGCAGTGCTAGACTGGACAGGGGCCCCGGATACAATGAGCAGTTCTTC.

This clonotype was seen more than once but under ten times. CDR3 in DNA: TGTGCCAGCAGCCGCGGGGTGCTAGCGGGGGGGCCGCATGAGCAGTTCTTC. This sequence encodes CASSRGVLAGGPHEQFF. The genes are TRBV12-3 or TRBV12-4 and TRBJ2-1; TRBD2 matches at 12 bases. The CDR3 loop spans 17 amino acids. V shed 6 bases, J shed 8 bases, and the junction held 14 bases outside the gene matches.

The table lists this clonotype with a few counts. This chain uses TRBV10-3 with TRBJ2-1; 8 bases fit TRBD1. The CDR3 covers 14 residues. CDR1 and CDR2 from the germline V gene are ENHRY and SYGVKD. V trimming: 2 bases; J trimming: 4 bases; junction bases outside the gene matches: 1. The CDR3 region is CAISEGQGYNEQFF. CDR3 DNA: TGTGCCATCAGTGAGGGACAGGGTTACAATGAGCAGTTCTTC.

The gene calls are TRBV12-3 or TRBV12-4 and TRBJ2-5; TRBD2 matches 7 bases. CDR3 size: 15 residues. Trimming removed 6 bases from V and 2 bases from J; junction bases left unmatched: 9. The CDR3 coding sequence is TGTGCCAGCAGCCCCTCCGGGACTAAACAAGAGACCCAGTACTTC. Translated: CASSPSGTKQETQYF.

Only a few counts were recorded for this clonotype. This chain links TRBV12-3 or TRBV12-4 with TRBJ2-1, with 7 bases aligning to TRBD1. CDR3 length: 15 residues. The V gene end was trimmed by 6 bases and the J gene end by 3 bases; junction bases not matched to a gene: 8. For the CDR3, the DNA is TGTGCCAGCAGGACCCAGACAGGGAGCTACAATGAGCAGTTCTTC. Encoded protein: CASRTQTGSYNEQFF.

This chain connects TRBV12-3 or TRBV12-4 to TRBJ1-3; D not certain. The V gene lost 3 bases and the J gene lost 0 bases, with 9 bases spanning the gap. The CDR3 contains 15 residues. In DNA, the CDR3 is TGTGCCAGCAGTTTTGGGAGGATCTCTGGAAACACCATATATTTT. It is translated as CASSFGRISGNTIYF.

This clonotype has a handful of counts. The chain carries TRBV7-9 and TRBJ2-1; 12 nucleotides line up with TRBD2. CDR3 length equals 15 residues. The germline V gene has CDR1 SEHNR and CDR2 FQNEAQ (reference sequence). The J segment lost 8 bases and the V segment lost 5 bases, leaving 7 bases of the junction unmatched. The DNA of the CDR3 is TGTGCCAGCAGCCGACTAGCGGGAGAATCGTATGAGCAGTTCTTC. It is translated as CASSRLAGESYEQFF.

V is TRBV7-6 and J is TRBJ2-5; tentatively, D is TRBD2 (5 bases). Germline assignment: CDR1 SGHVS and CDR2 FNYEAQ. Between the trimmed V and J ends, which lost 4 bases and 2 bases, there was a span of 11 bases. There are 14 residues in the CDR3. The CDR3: CASSSPAAQETQYF. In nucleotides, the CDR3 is TGTGCCAGCAGCTCGCCAGCGGCACAAGAGACCCAGTACTTC.

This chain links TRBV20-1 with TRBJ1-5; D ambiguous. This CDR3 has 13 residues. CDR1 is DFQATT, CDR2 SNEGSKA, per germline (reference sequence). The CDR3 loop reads CSLGYNGNQPQHF. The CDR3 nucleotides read TGCAGCCTAGGGTATAACGGCAATCAGCCCCAGCATTTT.

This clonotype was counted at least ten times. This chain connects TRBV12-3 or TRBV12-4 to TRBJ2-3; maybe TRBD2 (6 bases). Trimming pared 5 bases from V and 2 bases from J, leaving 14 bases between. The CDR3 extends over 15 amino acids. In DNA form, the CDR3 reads TGTGCCAGCAGTCCCGCGGGGATCCTCACAGATACGCAGTATTTT. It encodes CASSPAGILTDTQYF.

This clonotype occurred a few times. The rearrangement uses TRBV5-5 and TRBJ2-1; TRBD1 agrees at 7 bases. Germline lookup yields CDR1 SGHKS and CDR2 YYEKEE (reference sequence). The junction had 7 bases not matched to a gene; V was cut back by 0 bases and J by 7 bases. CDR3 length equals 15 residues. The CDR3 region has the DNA TGTGCCAGCAGCTTGGGACAGGGAATTAGGAATGAGCAGTTCTTC. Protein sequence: CASSLGQGIRNEQFF.

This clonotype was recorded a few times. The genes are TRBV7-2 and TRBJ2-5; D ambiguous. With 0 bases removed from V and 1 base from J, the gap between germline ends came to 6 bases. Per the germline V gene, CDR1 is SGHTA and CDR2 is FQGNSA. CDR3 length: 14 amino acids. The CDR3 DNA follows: TGTGCCAGCAGCTTAGCGGGCCTCCAAGAGACCCAGTACTTC. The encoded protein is CASSLAGLQETQYF.

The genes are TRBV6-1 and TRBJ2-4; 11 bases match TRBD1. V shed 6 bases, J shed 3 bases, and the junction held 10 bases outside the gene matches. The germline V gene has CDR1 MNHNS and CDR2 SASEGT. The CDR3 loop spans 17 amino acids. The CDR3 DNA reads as TGTGCCAGCAGCCCCGGGACAGGGGGGACGGGCAAAAACATTCAGTACTTC. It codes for CASSPGTGGTGKNIQYF.